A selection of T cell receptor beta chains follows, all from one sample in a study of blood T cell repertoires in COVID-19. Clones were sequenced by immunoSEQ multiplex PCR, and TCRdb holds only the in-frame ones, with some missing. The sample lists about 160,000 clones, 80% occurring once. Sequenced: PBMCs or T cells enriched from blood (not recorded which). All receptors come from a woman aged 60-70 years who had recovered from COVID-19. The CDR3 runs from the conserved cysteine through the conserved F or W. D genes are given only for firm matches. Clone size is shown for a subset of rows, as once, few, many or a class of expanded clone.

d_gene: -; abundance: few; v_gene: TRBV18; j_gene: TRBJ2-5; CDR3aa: CASADSPVGETQYF; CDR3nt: TGTGCCAGCGCCGACTCCCCGGTGGGAGAGACCCAGTACTTC
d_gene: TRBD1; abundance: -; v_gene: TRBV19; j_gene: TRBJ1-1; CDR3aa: CATKGARDRGRATEAFF; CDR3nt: TGTGCCACTAAAGGGGCCCGGGACAGGGGGCGGGCCACTGAAGCTTTCTTT
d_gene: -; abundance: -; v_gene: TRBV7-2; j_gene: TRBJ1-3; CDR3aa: CASSPDERWMARNTIYF; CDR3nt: TGTGCCAGCAGCCCCGATGAGAGGTGGATGGCGCGAAACACCATATATTTT
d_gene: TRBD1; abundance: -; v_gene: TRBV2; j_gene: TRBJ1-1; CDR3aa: CASSEQGAWDTEAFF; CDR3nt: TGTGCCAGCAGTGAACAGGGGGCCTGGGATACTGAAGCTTTCTTT
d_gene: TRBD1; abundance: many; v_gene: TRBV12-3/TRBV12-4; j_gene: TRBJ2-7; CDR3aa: CASGDSSYEQYF; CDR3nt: TGTGCCAGCGGGGACAGCTCCTACGAGCAGTACTTC
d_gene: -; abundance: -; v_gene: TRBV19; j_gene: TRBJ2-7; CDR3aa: CASSTRPGYEQYF; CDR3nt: TGTGCCAGTAGTACCAGACCAGGCTACGAGCAGTACTTC
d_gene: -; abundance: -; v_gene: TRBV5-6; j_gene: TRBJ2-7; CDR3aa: CASSYSYEQYF; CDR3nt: TGTGCCAGCAGCTACTCTTACGAGCAGTACTTC
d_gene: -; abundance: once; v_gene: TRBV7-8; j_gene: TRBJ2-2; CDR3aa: CASSYTNTGELFF; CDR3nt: TGTGCCAGCAGTTACACGAACACCGGGGAGCTGTTTTTT
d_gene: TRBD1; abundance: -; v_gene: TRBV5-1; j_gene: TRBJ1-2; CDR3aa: CASSMDRGNYGYTF; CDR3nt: TGCGCCAGCAGCATGGACAGGGGGAACTATGGCTACACCTTC
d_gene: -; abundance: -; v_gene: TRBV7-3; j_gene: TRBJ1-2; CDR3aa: CASSRTGGAGGVVGYTF; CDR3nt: TGTGCCAGCAGCCGTACCGGTGGGGCGGGAGGAGTGGTAGGCTACACCTTC
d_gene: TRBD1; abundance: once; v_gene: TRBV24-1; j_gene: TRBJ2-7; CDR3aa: CATSDFYIHRGSLCSYEQYF; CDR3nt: TGTGCCACCAGTGATTTTTATATACACAGGGGGAGTCTTTGCTCCTACGAGCAGTACTTC
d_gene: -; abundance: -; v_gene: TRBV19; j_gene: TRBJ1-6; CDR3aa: CASSMWSTGSSPLHF; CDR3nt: TGTGCCAGTAGTATGTGGAGTACAGGGAGCTCACCCCTCCACTTT
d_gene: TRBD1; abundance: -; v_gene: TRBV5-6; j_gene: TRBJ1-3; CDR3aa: CASSLEQGQFGNTIYF; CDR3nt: TGTGCCAGCAGCTTAGAACAGGGGCAGTTTGGAAACACCATATATTTT
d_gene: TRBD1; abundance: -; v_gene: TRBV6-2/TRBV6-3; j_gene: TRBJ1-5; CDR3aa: CASSYTYRQGGQPQHF; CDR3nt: TGTGCCAGCAGTTACACATACCGACAGGGTGGTCAGCCCCAGCATTTT
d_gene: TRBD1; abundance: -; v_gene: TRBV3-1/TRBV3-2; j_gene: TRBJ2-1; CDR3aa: CASSQVSTGRDYNEQFF; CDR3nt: TGTGCCAGCAGCCAAGTTTCGACAGGGAGAGACTACAATGAGCAGTTCTTC
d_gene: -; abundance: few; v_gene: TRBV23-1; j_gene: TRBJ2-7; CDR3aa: CASSQFPDTFYEQYF; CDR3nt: TGCGCCAGCAGTCAATTTCCGGACACCTTTTACGAGCAGTACTTC
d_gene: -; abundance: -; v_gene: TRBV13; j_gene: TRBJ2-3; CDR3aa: CASSLLGGPSQYF; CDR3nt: TGTGCCAGCAGCTTATTGGGGGGGCCCTCGCAGTATTTT
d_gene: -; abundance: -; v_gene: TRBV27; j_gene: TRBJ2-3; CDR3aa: CARSLALFSTDTQYF; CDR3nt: TGTGCCAGAAGTCTAGCCCTATTTAGCACAGATACGCAGTATTTT
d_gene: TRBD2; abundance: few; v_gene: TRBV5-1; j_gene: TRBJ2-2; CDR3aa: CASSLREGPTGELFF; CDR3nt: TGCGCCAGCAGCTTGAGGGAGGGACCCACCGGGGAGCTGTTTTTT
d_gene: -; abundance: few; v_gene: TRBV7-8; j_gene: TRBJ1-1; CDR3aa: CASSSSRTDMNTEAFF; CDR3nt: TGTGCCAGCAGCTCGAGTCGGACAGACATGAACACTGAAGCTTTCTTT
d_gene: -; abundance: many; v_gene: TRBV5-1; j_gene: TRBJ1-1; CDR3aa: CASSLGHQDTEAFF; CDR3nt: TGCGCCAGCAGCCTAGGACATCAAGACACTGAAGCTTTCTTT
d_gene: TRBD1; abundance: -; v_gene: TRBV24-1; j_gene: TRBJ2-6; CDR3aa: CATSEGRGYSGANVLTF; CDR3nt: TGTGCCACCAGTGAGGGCAGGGGGTACTCTGGGGCCAACGTCCTGACTTTC
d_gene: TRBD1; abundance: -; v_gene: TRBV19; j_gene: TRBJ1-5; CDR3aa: CASSLSGGSYGQPQHF; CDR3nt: TGTGCCAGTAGTTTATCAGGGGGCAGTTACGGGCAGCCCCAGCATTTT
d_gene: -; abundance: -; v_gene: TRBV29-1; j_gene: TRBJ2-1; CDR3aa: CSVGVGGYNEQFF; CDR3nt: TGCAGCGTTGGGGTAGGGGGCTACAATGAGCAGTTCTTC
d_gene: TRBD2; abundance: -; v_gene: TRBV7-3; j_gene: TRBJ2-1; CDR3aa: CASSLRGGVPNEQFF; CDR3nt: TGTGCCAGCAGCTTGCGGGGGGGCGTACCCAATGAGCAGTTCTTC
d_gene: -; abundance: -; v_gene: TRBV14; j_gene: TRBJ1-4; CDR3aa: CASSQEWGGGSNEKLFF; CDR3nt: TGTGCCAGCAGCCAAGAGTGGGGTGGAGGCTCTAATGAAAAACTGTTTTTT
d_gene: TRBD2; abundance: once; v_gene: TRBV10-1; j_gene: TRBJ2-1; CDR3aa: CASSVAGGYNEQFF; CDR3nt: TGCGCCAGCAGTGTAGCGGGGGGATACAATGAGCAGTTCTTC
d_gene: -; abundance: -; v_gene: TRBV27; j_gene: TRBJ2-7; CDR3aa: CASSSTPIYEQYF; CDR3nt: TGTGCCAGCAGTTCGACACCGATCTACGAGCAGTACTTC
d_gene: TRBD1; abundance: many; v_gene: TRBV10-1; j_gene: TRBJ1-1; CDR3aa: CASSGGQGALAFF; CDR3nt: TGCGCCAGCAGTGGGGGACAGGGGGCCCTTGCTTTCTTT
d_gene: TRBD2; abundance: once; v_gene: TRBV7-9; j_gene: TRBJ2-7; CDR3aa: CASSGPGGPYEQYF; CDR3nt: TGTGCCAGCAGCGGCCCGGGAGGACCCTACGAGCAGTACTTC
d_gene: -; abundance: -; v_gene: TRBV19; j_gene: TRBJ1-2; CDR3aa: CASSPLSGGVWNYGYTF; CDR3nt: TGTGCCAGTAGTCCACTCTCGGGGGGCGTTTGGAACTATGGCTACACCTTC
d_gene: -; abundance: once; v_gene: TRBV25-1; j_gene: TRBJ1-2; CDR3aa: CASRRASYGYTF; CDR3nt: TGTGCCAGCAGGAGGGCGAGCTATGGCTACACCTTC
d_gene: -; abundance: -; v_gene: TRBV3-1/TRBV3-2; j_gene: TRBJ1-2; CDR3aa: CASSQGSGYTF; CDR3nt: TGTGCCAGCAGCCAGGGCTCTGGCTACACCTTC
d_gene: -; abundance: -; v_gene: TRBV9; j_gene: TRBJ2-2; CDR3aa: CASRHSGGGELFF; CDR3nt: TGTGCCAGCAGGCACAGCGGCGGCGGGGAGCTGTTTTTT
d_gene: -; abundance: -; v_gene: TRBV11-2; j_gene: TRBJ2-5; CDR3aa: CASSPSMETQYF; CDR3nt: TGTGCCAGCAGCCCAAGCATGGAGACCCAGTACTTC
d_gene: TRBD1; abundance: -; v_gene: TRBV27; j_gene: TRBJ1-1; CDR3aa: CASTPNRGMNTEAFF; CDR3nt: TGTGCCAGCACTCCCAACAGGGGAATGAACACTGAAGCTTTCTTT
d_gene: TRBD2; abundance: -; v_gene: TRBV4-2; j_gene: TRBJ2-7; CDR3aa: CASSQPSPGTSGGTPYEQYF; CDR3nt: TGTGCCAGCAGCCAACCAAGCCCGGGGACTAGCGGGGGGACCCCCTACGAGCAGTACTTC